A single sample is the source of the 23 T cell receptor beta chains below, sequenced in a study of blood T cell repertoires in COVID-19 (dated by TCRdb to about 2020). The library relied on the immunoSEQ multiplex PCR assay. TCRdb took this table from immuneACCESS and kept in-frame rearrangements with V and J called. Such tables lack part of the clones; where checked against another copy, unresolved V genes explain under half of the gap, and the rest is unexplained. The sample table records about 200,000 clones; over 70% of these occur just once. The ten largest clones capture about 7.4% of the sample. The material sequenced was peripheral blood. Receptors were obtained from a woman in her forties or fifties with acute or convalescent COVID-19.

In this sample, this clone turned up a few times. The chain has TRBV12-3 or TRBV12-4 and TRBJ1-1; 9 bases agree with TRBD1. The CDR3 loop spans 13 amino acids. The junction had 4 bases not matched to a gene; V was cut back by 5 bases and J by 6 bases. This CDR3 is CASSQDRGAEAFF. In nucleotides, the CDR3 is TGTGCCAGCAGTCAGGACAGGGGAGCTGAAGCTTTCTTT.

The V call is TRBV3-1 (or the pseudogene TRBV3-2), the J call TRBJ2-6; D is uncertain. V was shortened by 4 bases and J by 0 bases, with 7 bases between the two germline ends. The CDR3 totals 15 residues. The germline CDR1 and CDR2 sequences are LGHDT and YNNKEL (reference sequence). CDR3 bases: TGTGCCAGCAGCCCCCCCCGCTCTGGGGCCAACGTCCTGACTTTC. Protein product: CASSPPRSGANVLTF.

The rearrangement joins TRBV3-1 (or the pseudogene TRBV3-2) to TRBJ1-3, with D possibly matching TRBD1 (5 bases). Trimming shortened V by 4 bases and J by 5 bases, and 15 bases separated the two germline ends. The CDR3 has 15 residues. Per the germline V gene, CDR1 is LGHDT and CDR2 is YNNKEL (reference sequence). The CDR3: CASSPLGTGRNTIYF. For the CDR3, the DNA is TGTGCCAGCAGCCCCCTAGGGACTGGGCGAAACACCATATATTTT.

The chain is built from TRBV10-1 and TRBJ2-1; D not resolved. The CDR3 loop spans 13 amino acids. Germline V lookup: CDR1 WNHNN, CDR2 SYGVQD (reference sequence). The V end lost 0 bases, the J end lost 7 bases, and 7 bases lay between the germline ends. This CDR3 is CASSESETNEQFF. The CDR3 DNA follows: TGCGCCAGCAGTGAGTCGGAGACTAATGAGCAGTTCTTC.

The chain is built from TRBV9 and TRBJ2-2; TRBD2 might be the D (7 bases). V lost 7 bases and J lost 9, with 10 bases in between. CDR3 size: 11 residues. In germline, CDR1 is SGDLS, CDR2 YYNGEE. CDR3 nucleotides: TGTGCCAGCGGGGGGGCCCGGGAGCTGTTTTTT. Translated: CASGGARELFF.

This clone showed up just a few times. This chain joins TRBV18 and TRBJ1-3; 10 nucleotides line up with TRBD1. This CDR3 is 16 amino acids long. Germline CDR1 is KGHSH and CDR2 is LQKENI. Unmatched junction bases numbered 7, after V lost 0 bases and J lost 8 bases. The CDR3 DNA sequence: TGTGCCAGCTCACCACCGAGGAGACAGGGGGCGGACACCATATATTTT. This sequence encodes CASSPPRRQGADTIYF.

This clone has more than one count but fewer than ten. The gene calls are TRBV19 and TRBJ1-5, with 10 bases fitting TRBD1. Trimming removed 5 bases from V and 0 bases from J; junction bases left unmatched: 10. There are 18 residues in the CDR3. The germline CDR1 and CDR2 sequences are LNHDA and SQIVND (reference sequence). The CDR3, as DNA: TGTGCCAGTAGTTCGCGGGACAGGGGACTTTATAGCAATCAGCCCCAGCATTTT. This gives the protein CASSSRDRGLYSNQPQHF.

The chain carries TRBV28 and TRBJ1-1; the D gene is possibly TRBD1 (5 bases). The CDR3 consists of 15 residues. V was shortened by 7 bases and J by 4 bases, with 19 bases between the two germline ends. Germline CDR1 and CDR2: MDHEN and SYDVKM. As DNA, the CDR3 is TGTGCCAGCAATTCCATGGGCATGGGGGGCACTGAAGCTTTCTTT. It codes for CASNSMGMGGTEAFF.

This chain joins TRBV7-9 and TRBJ2-3; D call uncertain. The V gene's germline CDR1 is SEHNR and CDR2 FQNEAQ (reference sequence). There are 14 residues in the CDR3. Trimming stripped 4 bases from V and 3 bases from J, with 11 bases between. The CDR3 nucleotides are TGTGCCAGCAGCTCACGAGATCTTACAGATACGCAGTATTTT. Residues: CASSSRDLTDTQYF. Drawing the rest from reference TRBV7-9 and TRBJ2-3, the complete variable domain is DTGVSQNPRHKITKRGQNVTFRCDPISEHNRLYWYRQTLGQGPEFLTYFQNEAQLEKSRLLSDRFSAERPKGSFSTLEIQRTEQGDSAMYLCASSSRDLTDTQYFGPGTRLTVL.

Only a few counts were recorded for this clone. The chain recombines TRBV28 with TRBJ2-7; 9 nucleotides agree with TRBD1. V lost 4 bases to trimming and J lost 3 bases; unmatched junction nucleotides: 4. Per germline, CDR1 MDHEN and CDR2 SYDVKM. The CDR3 is 14 amino acids. As DNA, the CDR3 is TGTGCCAGCAGTTCCGGACAGGGGTTCTACGAGCAGTACTTC. Amino acids: CASSSGQGFYEQYF.

The chain joins TRBV5-1 to TRBJ1-4; 10 bases map to TRBD1. The germline V gene encodes CDR1 SGHRS and CDR2 YFSETQ. The CDR3 is made up of 16 amino acids. The J segment lost 6 bases and the V segment lost 3 bases, leaving 8 bases of the junction unmatched. The CDR3 sequence: CASSSPSGTGDEKLFF. DNA for the CDR3: TGCGCCAGCAGCTCGCCATCCGGGACAGGGGATGAAAAACTGTTTTTT.

The chain employs TRBV5-1 and TRBJ2-3; 13 bases agree with TRBD2. Germline values: CDR1 SGHRS, CDR2 YFSETQ. This CDR3 comprises 17 residues. Trimming at V came to 0 bases and at J to 2 bases, leaving 3 bases not matched to a gene. This CDR3 is CASSLELAGGYTDTQYF. CDR3 nucleotides: TGCGCCAGCAGCTTGGAACTAGCGGGAGGGTACACAGATACGCAGTATTTT.

The V gene is TRBV5-6, the J gene TRBJ1-5; D is uncertain. Germline V lookup: CDR1 SGHDT, CDR2 YYEEEE. The CDR3 extends over 16 amino acids. Trimming pared 6 bases from V and 5 bases from J, leaving 21 bases between. The CDR3 region has the DNA TGTGCCAGCACTCTGGGCCCACCTACTTCTGATCAGCCCCAGCATTTT. Its translation is CASTLGPPTSDQPQHF.

The table lists this clone with a count of one. V is TRBV11-2 and J is TRBJ2-1; TRBD1 matches 7 bases. CDR1 and CDR2 from the germline V gene are SGHAT and FQNNGV. V was clipped by 8 bases and J by 4 bases; unmatched bases: 2. The CDR3 loop spans 12 amino acids. CDR3 coding DNA: TGTGCCAGCGGGGGACAGTACAATGAGCAGTTCTTC. It yields the protein CASGGQYNEQFF.

J is TRBJ1-2 and V is TRBV28; 12 positions match TRBD1. Germline CDR1 is MDHEN and CDR2 is SYDVKM. With V trimmed by 10 bases and J by 6 bases, 12 bases remained unmatched. This CDR3 is built from 15 residues. CDR3 in DNA: TGTGCCATATTCGACCCGGGACAGGGGGCGCATGGCTACACCTTC. Its translation is CAIFDPGQGAHGYTF.

On this clone: A read error may produce the germline difference seen at one junction end. The rearrangement uses TRBV5-1 and TRBJ2-1; D may be TRBD2 (6 bases). Germline CDR1 SGHRS, CDR2 YFSETQ. This CDR3 comprises 13 residues. The CDR3 here is CASTATTPSEGVF. The CDR3 nucleotides read TGCGCCAGCACCGCAACCACTCCTAGCGAGGGTGTCTTC.

The chain has TRBV4-2 and TRBJ2-7; D ambiguous. The germline gives CDR1 LGHNA, CDR2 YNFKEQ. V was pared by 4 bases and J by 0 bases, with 22 bases between. The CDR3 runs to 18 residues. CDR3 nucleotides: TGTGCCAGCAGCCCCACCGTTGGGCCTTTAAAAAGCTCCTACGAGCAGTACTTC. Translated: CASSPTVGPLKSSYEQYF.

The chain employs TRBV2 and TRBJ2-3; 13 bases map to TRBD2. The germline gives CDR1 SNHLY, CDR2 FYNNEI. The CDR3 contains 13 residues. Trimming at V came to 6 bases and at J to 13 bases, leaving 7 bases not matched to a gene. The CDR3 spells CASRDLLAGGEYF. In DNA form, the CDR3 reads TGTGCCAGCAGGGACCTACTAGCGGGAGGGGAGTATTTT.

The sample holds a few counts of this clone. This sequence joins TRBV6-5 and TRBJ1-3, with D possibly being TRBD1 (5 bases). V was trimmed by 7 bases and J by 4 bases, leaving 17 bases between them. Germline loops: CDR1 MNHEY, CDR2 SVGAGI. CDR3 length equals 15 residues. CDR3 DNA sequence: TGTGCCAGCACCACCGACAGCCTGCTCGGAAACACCATATATTTT. Its protein is CASTTDSLLGNTIYF.

The chain recombines TRBV2 with TRBJ2-3, with 7 bases identical to TRBD1. CDR1 is SNHLY, CDR2 FYNNEI, per germline. This CDR3 has 15 amino acids. The V segment lost 4 bases and the J segment 1 base; nucleotides outside the gene matches: 5. The CDR3 loop reads CASSGEGAGTDTQYF. The CDR3 DNA sequence: TGTGCCAGCAGTGGTGAGGGGGCGGGCACAGATACGCAGTATTTT.

The chain has TRBV7-3 and TRBJ2-3; TRBD2 might be the D (6 bases). The germline V gene has CDR1 SGHTA and CDR2 FQGTGA. Trimming removed 5 bases from V and 3 bases from J, with 15 bases in between. The CDR3 loop spans 15 amino acids. The CDR3 here is CASSPGGVRTDTQYF. The CDR3 nucleotides read TGTGCCAGCAGCCCAGGCGGGGTGCGGACAGATACGCAGTATTTT.

The chain employs TRBV3-1 (or the pseudogene TRBV3-2) and TRBJ2-3, with 9 bases matching TRBD1. The CDR3 spans 16 residues. Germline V gene sequence: CDR1 LGHDT, CDR2 YNNKEL (reference sequence). J gave up 3 bases and V 4 bases, and 8 bases lay outside the gene matches. CDR3 amino acids: CASSLTGTGSTDTQYF. Here the CDR3 DNA reads TGTGCCAGCAGCCTAACCGGGACAGGGTCTACAGATACGCAGTATTTT.

The chain is built from TRBV5-4 and TRBJ2-2; 7 nucleotides line up with TRBD1. Germline lookup yields CDR1 SGHNT and CDR2 YYREEE (reference sequence). V trimming: 4 bases; J trimming: 1 base; junction bases outside the gene matches: 13. There are 18 residues in the CDR3. CDR3 nucleotides: TGTGCCAGCAGCACGGGACAGCCCCGGTCGATGAACACCGGGGAGCTGTTTTTT. Amino acids: CASSTGQPRSMNTGELFF.